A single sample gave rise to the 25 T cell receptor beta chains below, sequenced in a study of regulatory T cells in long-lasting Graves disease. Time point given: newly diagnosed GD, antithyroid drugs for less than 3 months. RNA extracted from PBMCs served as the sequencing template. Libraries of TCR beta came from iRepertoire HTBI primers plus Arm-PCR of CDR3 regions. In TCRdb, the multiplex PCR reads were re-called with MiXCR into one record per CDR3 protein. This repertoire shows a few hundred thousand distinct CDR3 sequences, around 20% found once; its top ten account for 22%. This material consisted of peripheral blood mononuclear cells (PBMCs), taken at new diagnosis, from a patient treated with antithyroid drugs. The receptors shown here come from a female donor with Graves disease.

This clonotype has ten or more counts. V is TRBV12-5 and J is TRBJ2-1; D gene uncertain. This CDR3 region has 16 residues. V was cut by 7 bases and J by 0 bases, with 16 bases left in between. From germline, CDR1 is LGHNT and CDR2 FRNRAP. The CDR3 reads CASAELHPSSYNEQFF. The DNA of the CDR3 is TGTGCTAGTGCCGAACTCCACCCTAGCTCCTACAATGAGCAGTTCTTC. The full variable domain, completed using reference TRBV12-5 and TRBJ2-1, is DARVTQTPRHKVTEMGQEVTMRCQPILGHNTVFWYRQTMMQGLELLAYFRNRAPLDDSGMPKDRFSAEMPDATLATLKIQPSEPRDSAVYFCASAELHPSSYNEQFFGPGTRLTVL.

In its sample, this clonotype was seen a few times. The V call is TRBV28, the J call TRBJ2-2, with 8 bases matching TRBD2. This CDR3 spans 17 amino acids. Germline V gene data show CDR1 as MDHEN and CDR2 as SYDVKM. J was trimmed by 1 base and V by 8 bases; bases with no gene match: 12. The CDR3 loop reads CASEGVGRALNTGELFF. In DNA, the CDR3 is TGTGCCAGCGAGGGTGTCGGGAGGGCCCTGAACACCGGGGAGCTGTTTTTT.

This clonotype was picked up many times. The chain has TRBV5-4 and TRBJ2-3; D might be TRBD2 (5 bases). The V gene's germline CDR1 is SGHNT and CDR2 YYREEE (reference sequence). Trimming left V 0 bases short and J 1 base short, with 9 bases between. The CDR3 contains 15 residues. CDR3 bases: TGTGCCAGCAGCTTGGGGGGAGTGGGCACAGATACGCAGTATTTT. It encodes CASSLGGVGTDTQYF.

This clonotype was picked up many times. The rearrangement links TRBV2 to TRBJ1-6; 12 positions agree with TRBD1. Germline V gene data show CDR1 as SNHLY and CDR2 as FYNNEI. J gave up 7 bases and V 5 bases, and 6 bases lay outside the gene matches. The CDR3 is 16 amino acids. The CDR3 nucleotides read TGTGCCAGCAGTCCGGGACAGGGGGCGAGGAATTCACCCCTCCACTTT. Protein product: CASSPGQGARNSPLHF.

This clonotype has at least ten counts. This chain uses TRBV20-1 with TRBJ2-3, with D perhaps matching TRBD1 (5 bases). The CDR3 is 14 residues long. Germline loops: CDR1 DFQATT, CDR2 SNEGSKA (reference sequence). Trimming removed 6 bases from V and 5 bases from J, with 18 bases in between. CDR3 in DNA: TGCAGTGCAGGTCCTAGGGGTGCAGTAGATACGCAGTATTTT. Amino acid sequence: CSAGPRGAVDTQYF.

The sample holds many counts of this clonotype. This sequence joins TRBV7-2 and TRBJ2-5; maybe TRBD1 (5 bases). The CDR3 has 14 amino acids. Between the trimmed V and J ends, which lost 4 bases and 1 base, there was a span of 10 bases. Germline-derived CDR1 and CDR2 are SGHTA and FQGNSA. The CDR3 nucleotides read TGTGCCAGCAGCTCCCGACAGTTCCAAGAGACCCAGTACTTC. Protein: CASSSRQFQETQYF.

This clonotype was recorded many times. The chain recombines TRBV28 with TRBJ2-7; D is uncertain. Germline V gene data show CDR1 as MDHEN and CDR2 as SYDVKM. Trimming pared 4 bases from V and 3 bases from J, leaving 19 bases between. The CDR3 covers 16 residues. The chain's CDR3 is CASSSRIKGGNYEQYF. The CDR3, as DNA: TGTGCCAGCAGTTCCCGAATAAAGGGTGGCAACTACGAGCAGTACTTC.

The chain's CDR3 is CASKTSGQGRTEAFF. Here the CDR3 DNA reads TGTGCCAGCAAAACTAGCGGGCAGGGACGGACTGAAGCTTTCTTT. This chain uses TRBV3-1 with TRBJ1-1, with D possibly TRBD1 on 5 matching bases. Germline assignment: CDR1 LGHDT and CDR2 YNNKEL (reference sequence). There are 15 residues in the CDR3. The ends were cut back, 7 bases at V and 5 bases at J, with 20 bases in the middle. Full variable domain (remainder filled in from reference TRBV3-1 and TRBJ1-1): DTAVSQTPKYLVTQMGNDKSIKCEQNLGHDTMYWYKQDSKKFLKIMFSYNNKELIINETVPNRFSPKSPDKAHLNLHINSLELGDSAVYFCASKTSGQGRTEAFFGQGTRLTVV.

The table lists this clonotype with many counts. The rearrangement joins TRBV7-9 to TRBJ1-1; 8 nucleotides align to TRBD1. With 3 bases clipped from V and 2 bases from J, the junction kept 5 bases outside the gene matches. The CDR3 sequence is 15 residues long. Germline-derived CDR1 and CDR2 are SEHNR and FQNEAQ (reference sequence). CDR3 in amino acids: CASSFDRGPNTEAFF. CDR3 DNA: TGTGCCAGCAGCTTCGACAGGGGCCCAAACACTGAAGCTTTCTTT.

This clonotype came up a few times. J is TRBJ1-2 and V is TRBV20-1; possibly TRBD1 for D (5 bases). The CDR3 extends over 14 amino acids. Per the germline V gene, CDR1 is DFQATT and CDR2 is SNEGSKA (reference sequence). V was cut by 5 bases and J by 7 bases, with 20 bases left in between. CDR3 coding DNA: TGCAGTGCTGGAAGCCATCCAGGGCGGAGTGGCTACACCTTC. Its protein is CSAGSHPGRSGYTF.

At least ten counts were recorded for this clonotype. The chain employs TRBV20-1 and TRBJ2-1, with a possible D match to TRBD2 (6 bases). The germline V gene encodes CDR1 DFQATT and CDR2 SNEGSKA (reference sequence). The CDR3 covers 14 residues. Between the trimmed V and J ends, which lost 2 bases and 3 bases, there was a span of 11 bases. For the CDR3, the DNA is TGCAGTGCTAGATCGGGGGAAATCTACAATGAGCAGTTCTTC. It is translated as CSARSGEIYNEQFF.

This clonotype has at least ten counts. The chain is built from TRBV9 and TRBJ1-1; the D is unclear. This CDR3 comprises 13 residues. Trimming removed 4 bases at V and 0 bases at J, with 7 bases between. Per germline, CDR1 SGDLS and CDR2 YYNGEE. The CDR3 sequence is CASSYNMNTEAFF. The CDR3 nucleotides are TGTGCCAGCAGCTATAATATGAACACTGAAGCTTTCTTT.

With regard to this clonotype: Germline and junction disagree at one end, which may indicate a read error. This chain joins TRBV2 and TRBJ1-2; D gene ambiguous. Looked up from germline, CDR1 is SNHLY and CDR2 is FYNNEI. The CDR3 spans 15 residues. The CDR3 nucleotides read TGTGCCGGCAGTGAATCTCCTTTGTCTAACTATGGCTACACCTTC. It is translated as CAGSESPLSNYGYTF.

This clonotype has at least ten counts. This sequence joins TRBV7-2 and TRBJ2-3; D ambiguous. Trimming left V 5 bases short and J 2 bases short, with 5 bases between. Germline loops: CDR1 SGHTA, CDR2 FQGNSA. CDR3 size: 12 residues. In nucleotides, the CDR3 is TGTGCCAGCAGCGTCCCCACAGATACGCAGTATTTT. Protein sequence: CASSVPTDTQYF. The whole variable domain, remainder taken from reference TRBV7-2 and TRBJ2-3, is GAGVSQSPSNKVTEKGKDVELRCDPISGHTALYWYRQSLGQGLEFLIYFQGNSAPDKSGLPSDRFSAERTGGSVSTLTIQRTQQEDSAVYLCASSVPTDTQYFGPGTRLTVL.

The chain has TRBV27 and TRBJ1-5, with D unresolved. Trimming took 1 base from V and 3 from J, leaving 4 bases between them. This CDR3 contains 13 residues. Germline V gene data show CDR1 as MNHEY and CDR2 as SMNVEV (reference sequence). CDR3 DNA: TGTGCCAGCAGTTTATGGCCCAATCAGCCCCAGCATTTT. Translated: CASSLWPNQPQHF.

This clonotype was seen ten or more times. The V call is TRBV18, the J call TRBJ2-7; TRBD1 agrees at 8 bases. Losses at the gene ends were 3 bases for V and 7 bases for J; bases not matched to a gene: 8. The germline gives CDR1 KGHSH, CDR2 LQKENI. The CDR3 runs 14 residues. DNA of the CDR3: TGTGCCAGCTCACCTGCGACAGGGGCCCGTGAGCAGTACTTC. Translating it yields CASSPATGAREQYF.

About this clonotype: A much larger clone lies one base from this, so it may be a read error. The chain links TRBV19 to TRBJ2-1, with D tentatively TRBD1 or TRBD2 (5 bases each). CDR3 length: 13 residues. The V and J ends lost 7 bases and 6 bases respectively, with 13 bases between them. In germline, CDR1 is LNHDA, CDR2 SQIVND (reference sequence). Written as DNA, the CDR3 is TGTGCCAGTAAAGGGGAGAGGGTCAATGAGCAGTTCTTC. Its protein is CASKGERVNEQFF.

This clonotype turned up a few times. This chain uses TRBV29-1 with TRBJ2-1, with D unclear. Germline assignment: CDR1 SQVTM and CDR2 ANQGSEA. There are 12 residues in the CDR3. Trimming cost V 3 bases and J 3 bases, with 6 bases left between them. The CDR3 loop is CSVDIVYNEQFF. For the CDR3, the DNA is TGCAGCGTTGATATCGTCTACAATGAGCAGTTCTTC.

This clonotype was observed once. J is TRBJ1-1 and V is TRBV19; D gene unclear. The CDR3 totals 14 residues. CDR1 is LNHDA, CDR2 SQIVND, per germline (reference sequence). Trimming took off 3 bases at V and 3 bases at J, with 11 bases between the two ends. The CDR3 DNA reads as TGTGCCAGTAGTATGGACCCCGGCGACACTGAAGCTTTCTTT. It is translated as CASSMDPGDTEAFF.

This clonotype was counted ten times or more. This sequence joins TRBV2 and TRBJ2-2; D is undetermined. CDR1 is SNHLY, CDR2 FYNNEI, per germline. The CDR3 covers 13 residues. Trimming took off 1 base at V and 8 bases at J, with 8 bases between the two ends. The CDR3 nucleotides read TGTGCCAGCAGTGAAGAAGGGATGGGGGAGCTGTTTTTT. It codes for CASSEEGMGELFF.

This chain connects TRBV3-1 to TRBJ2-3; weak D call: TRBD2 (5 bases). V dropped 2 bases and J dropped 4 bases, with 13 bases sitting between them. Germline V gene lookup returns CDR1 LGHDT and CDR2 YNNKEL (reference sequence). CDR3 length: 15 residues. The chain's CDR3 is CASSQLATRADTQYF. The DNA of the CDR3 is TGTGCCAGCAGCCAACTAGCTACTAGGGCAGATACGCAGTATTTT.

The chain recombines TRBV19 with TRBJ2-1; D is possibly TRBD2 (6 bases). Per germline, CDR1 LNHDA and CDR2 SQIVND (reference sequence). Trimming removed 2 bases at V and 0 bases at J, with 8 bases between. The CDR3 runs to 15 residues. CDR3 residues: CASSIFGSSYNEQFF. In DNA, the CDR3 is TGTGCCAGTAGTATATTCGGGAGCTCCTACAATGAGCAGTTCTTC.

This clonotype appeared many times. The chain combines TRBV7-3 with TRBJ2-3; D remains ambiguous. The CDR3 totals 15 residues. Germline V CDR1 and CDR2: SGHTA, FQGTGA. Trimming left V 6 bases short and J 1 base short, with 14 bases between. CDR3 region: CASSFSNDGTDTQYF. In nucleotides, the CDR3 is TGTGCCAGCAGTTTTTCGAACGACGGCACAGATACGCAGTATTTT.

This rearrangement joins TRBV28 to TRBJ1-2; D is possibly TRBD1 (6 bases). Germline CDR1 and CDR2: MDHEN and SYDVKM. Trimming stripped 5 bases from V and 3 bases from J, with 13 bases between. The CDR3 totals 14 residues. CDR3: CASSAGTLDYGYTF. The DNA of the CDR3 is TGTGCCAGCAGTGCCGGGACACTCGACTATGGCTACACCTTC.

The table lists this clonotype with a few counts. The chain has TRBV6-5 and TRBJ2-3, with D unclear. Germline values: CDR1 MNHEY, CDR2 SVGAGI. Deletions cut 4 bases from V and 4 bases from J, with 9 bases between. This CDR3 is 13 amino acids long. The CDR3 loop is CASSSSVADTQYF. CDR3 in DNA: TGTGCCAGCAGTTCCTCCGTGGCAGATACGCAGTATTTT.